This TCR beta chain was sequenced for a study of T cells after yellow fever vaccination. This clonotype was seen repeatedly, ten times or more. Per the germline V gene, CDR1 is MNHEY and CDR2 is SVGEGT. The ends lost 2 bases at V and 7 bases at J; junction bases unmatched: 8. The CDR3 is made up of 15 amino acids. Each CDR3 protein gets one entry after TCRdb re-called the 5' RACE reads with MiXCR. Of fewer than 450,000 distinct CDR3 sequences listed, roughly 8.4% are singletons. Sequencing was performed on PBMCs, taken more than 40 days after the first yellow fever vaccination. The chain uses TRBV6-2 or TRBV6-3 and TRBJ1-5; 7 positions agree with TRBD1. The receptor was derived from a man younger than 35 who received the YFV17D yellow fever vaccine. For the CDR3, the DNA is TGTGCCAGCAGTTACCACGAACGGACAGGACAGCCCCAGCATTTT. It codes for CASSYHERTGQPQHF.